This TCR beta chain stems from a study of blood T cell repertoires in COVID-19. Study-level background: Donors in the United States, Italy and Spain gave samples during acute or convalescent COVID-19.

The CDR3 runs to 16 residues. Deletions cut 1 base from V and 4 bases from J, with 17 bases between. Germline loops: CDR1 SGHRS, CDR2 YFSETQ. The protocol was immunoSEQ multiplex PCR, while the TCRdb copy is restricted to in-frame clones and leaves out a portion. The repertoire consists of about 89,000 clones, with 86% occurring once and the leading ten covering 0.95% to 1.5%. Sequencing was carried out using peripheral blood. This TCR was sampled from a man at least 80 years old with active or convalescent COVID-19. The rearrangement uses TRBV5-1 and TRBJ1-1, with no clear D. The CDR3 loop reads CASSLLETRAGTEAFF. The CDR3 region has the DNA TGCGCCAGCAGCTTGCTTGAGACTCGGGCGGGCACTGAAGCTTTCTTT.